Sequencing of this T cell receptor beta chain was carried out in a study of glioma-infiltrating T cells after dendritic cell vaccination. About the research overall: Dendritic cells derived from monocytes and pulsed with autologous tumor lysate formed the vaccine.

V lost 3 bases, J lost 4 bases, and 19 bases stayed unmatched. Per the germline V gene, CDR1 is LNHNV and CDR2 is YYDKDF (reference sequence). CDR3 length: 19 amino acids. Time point given: after dendritic cell vaccination, including at tumor progression/relapse. Input was 2 ug genomic DNA, or all available if less. Sequenced by immunoSEQ multiplex PCR; TCRdb stores in-frame clones only, minus some. The repertoire consists of around 100,000 clones, with roughly four fifths occurring once and the leading ten covering less than 7.5%. This TCR came from a human donor with glioblastoma. The sample consisted of blood, taken after dendritic cell vaccination. The V and J genes are TRBV15 and TRBJ2-3; 7 bases line up with TRBD2. This CDR3 is CATSSRLHGTNLGADTQYF. The DNA of the CDR3 is TGTGCCACCAGCAGCAGGCTTCACGGGACTAACCTGGGCGCAGATACGCAGTATTTT.